This T cell receptor beta chain was found in a study of blood T cell repertoires in COVID-19 (dated by TCRdb to 2018 to 2020). In terms of the full investigation: Samples from collaborators originated in the United States, Italy and Spain and spanned both the acute and convalescent phases of COVID-19. The repertoires were released in a freely available public database intended as a resource for research on the immune response to SARS-CoV-2. Deeply sampled blood TCRbeta repertoires from subjects exposed to, actively infected with, or recovered from COVID-19 were included in the dataset. Samples were obtained from the ongoing ImmuneRACE study (first 160 participants) and from about 1,300 subjects provided by 6 global collaborators. HLA class I and class II types, where available, came from metadata supplied by the sample provider rather than from assay-based typing. A de-identified subject ID, COVID-19 status, age in years and sex were almost always included in the sample metadata. The material from the prospective study consisted of cDNA or gDNA derived from T cells, B-cell-depleted T cells, or PBMCs.

Whole blood was collected in K2EDTA tubes by collaborating institutions according to the institutions' own protocols. For TCRbeta analysis, collaborator samples were shipped as frozen whole blood, as isolated PBMCs, or as DNA extracted from either sample type. Paper-wide results and their limitations: How much clinical and demographic metadata was included differed by source and by participant, and the metadata was provided uncurated.

TCRbeta CDR3 regions were amplified from genomic DNA using the immunoSEQ Assay, a bias-controlled multiplex PCR. The authors' pipeline ran thus. The number of nucleated cells in each sample was estimated by amplification of reference gene primers within the assay. Sequence reads were collapsed and filtered to measure the absolute abundance of every unique TCRbeta CDR3 rearrangement. Productive Simpson clonality was computed per sample as the square root of Simpson's diversity index over productive rearrangements. The immuneACCESS repertoire file appears here via TCRdb, limited to in-frame rearrangements. These files lack a portion of the clones; in checked studies, under half of the deficit traces to unresolved V genes, and the cause of the others is not known. V and J calls and clone size are copied from that table; D and trimming were computed from the DNA. The sample records about 110,000 clones, about four fifths of which are singletons. The ten largest account for around 4.4% of the sample.

In the germline V gene (reference sequence), CDR1 corresponds to GTSNPN and CDR2 to SVGIG. The CDR3, cysteine through phenylalanine, is 14 amino acids long. This entry keeps only the CDR3 DNA: 42 bases, framed from base 1. Trimmed from V: 4 bases; trimmed from J: 13 bases; junction bases lacking a gene match: 18. Note on this clone: Its antigen is unknown. Nothing much larger sits one base from this clone, and base qualities are not available.

The chain uses TRBV30 and TRBJ1-1, with 7 bases matching TRBD1. The sequence was collected from a human donor in a cohort sampled during active COVID-19. Sequencing was carried out using peripheral blood. The CDR3 has the sequence CAWKQTAGQRHLFF. The DNA reads TGTGCCTGGAAACAAACTGCGGGACAGCGTCATCTTTTCTTT.